Listed below are T cell receptor beta chains from one sample, sequenced in a study of cytomegalovirus exposure and HLA in healthy donors. Profiling relied on immunoSEQ multiplex PCR, and the TCRdb table lists in-frame clones only, not all of them. The table lists about 140,000 clones, approximately 77% of them singletons. Sequencing was carried out using PBMCs. Receptor source: a middle-aged woman in good health and CMV-seronegative. Each CDR3 is given with its conserved first and last residue. Each record gives: clone size, V gene, D gene, J gene, CDR3 protein, CDR3 DNA. D genes are given only for firm matches. The listing skips clone size in some rows; elsewhere it reads once, few, many or a size class.

abundance: few
v_gene: TRBV4-3
d_gene: .
j_gene: TRBJ1-2
CDR3aa: CASSQETVNYGYTF
CDR3nt: TGCGCCAGCAGCCAGGAGACGGTGAACTATGGCTACACCTTC

abundance: .
v_gene: TRBV9
d_gene: TRBD1
j_gene: TRBJ2-7
CDR3aa: CASSVASSGTGKTVAEQYF
CDR3nt: TGTGCCAGCAGCGTAGCCTCATCCGGGACAGGGAAGACCGTGGCCGAGCAGTACTTC

abundance: .
v_gene: TRBV5-1
d_gene: TRBD1
j_gene: TRBJ1-4
CDR3aa: CASSLGTGEGEKLFF
CDR3nt: TGCGCCAGCAGCCTCGGGACAGGGGAGGGTGAAAAACTGTTTTTT

abundance: .
v_gene: TRBV18
d_gene: .
j_gene: TRBJ1-1
CDR3aa: CASSPRPGGNTEAFF
CDR3nt: TGTGCCAGCTCACCACGGCCGGGGGGAAACACTGAAGCTTTCTTT

abundance: few
v_gene: TRBV5-1
d_gene: TRBD1
j_gene: TRBJ1-2
CDR3aa: CASSVDRGGGYTF
CDR3nt: TGCGCCAGCAGCGTTGACAGGGGGGGAGGCTACACCTTC

abundance: .
v_gene: TRBV15
d_gene: .
j_gene: TRBJ1-1
CDR3aa: CACSGIGGIEAFF
CDR3nt: TGTGCCTGTTCAGGGATCGGTGGCATAGAAGCTTTCTTT

abundance: .
v_gene: TRBV30
d_gene: .
j_gene: TRBJ1-1
CDR3aa: CAWSVIDRNTEAFF
CDR3nt: TGTGCCTGGAGTGTTATAGATCGGAACACTGAAGCTTTCTTT

abundance: .
v_gene: TRBV27
d_gene: TRBD1
j_gene: TRBJ1-5
CDR3aa: CASSLSGTGPNQPQHF
CDR3nt: TGTGCCAGCAGTTTGTCCGGGACAGGGCCCAATCAGCCCCAGCATTTT

abundance: .
v_gene: TRBV4-2
d_gene: .
j_gene: TRBJ1-2
CDR3aa: CASSQVSPIPHGYTF
CDR3nt: TGTGCCAGCAGCCAAGTATCGCCTATCCCGCATGGCTACACCTTC

abundance: .
v_gene: TRBV25-1
d_gene: .
j_gene: TRBJ2-7
CDR3aa: CASSAHKSNAQGGYEQYF
CDR3nt: TGTGCCAGCAGTGCACATAAATCAAATGCACAGGGTGGGTACGAGCAGTACTTC

abundance: once
v_gene: TRBV5-1
d_gene: .
j_gene: TRBJ1-4
CDR3aa: CASSLGLATNEKLFF
CDR3nt: TGCGCCAGCAGCTTGGGACTTGCAACTAATGAAAAACTGTTTTTT

abundance: .
v_gene: TRBV7-9
d_gene: TRBD2
j_gene: TRBJ2-2
CDR3aa: CASSPTSGAYTGELFF
CDR3nt: TGTGCCAGCAGCCCGACTAGCGGGGCTTACACCGGGGAGCTGTTTTTC

abundance: .
v_gene: TRBV5-1
d_gene: .
j_gene: TRBJ2-5
CDR3aa: CASSFGPQGGTETQYF
CDR3nt: TGCGCCAGCAGCTTTGGGCCCCAGGGGGGAACGGAGACCCAGTACTTC

abundance: .
v_gene: TRBV6-1
d_gene: .
j_gene: TRBJ1-2
CDR3aa: CASNLRQDPGYTF
CDR3nt: TGTGCCAGCAACCTTCGACAGGACCCTGGCTACACCTTC

abundance: .
v_gene: TRBV5-6
d_gene: TRBD1
j_gene: TRBJ1-2
CDR3aa: CASSSPGTGNYGYTF
CDR3nt: TGTGCCAGCAGTTCTCCTGGGACAGGGAATTATGGCTACACCTTC

abundance: .
v_gene: TRBV7-8
d_gene: .
j_gene: TRBJ1-2
CDR3aa: CASSLALQAGYTF
CDR3nt: TGTGCCAGCAGCTTAGCTCTCCAGGCTGGCTACACCTTC

abundance: .
v_gene: TRBV28
d_gene: TRBD2
j_gene: TRBJ2-7
CDR3aa: CASRLQGTSGAHEQYF
CDR3nt: TGTGCCAGCAGACTTCAGGGGACTAGCGGGGCCCACGAGCAGTACTTC

abundance: .
v_gene: TRBV10-1
d_gene: .
j_gene: TRBJ2-2
CDR3aa: CASSEDRRPNTGELFF
CDR3nt: TGCGCCAGCAGTGAGGACAGGAGACCGAACACCGGGGAGCTGTTTTTT

abundance: .
v_gene: TRBV5-4
d_gene: .
j_gene: TRBJ2-5
CDR3aa: CASSLSAGQETQYF
CDR3nt: TGTGCCAGCAGCTTGTCCGCAGGCCAAGAGACCCAGTACTTC

abundance: once
v_gene: TRBV29-1
d_gene: TRBD1
j_gene: TRBJ2-7
CDR3aa: CSVLGQGYEQYF
CDR3nt: TGCAGCGTTTTGGGACAGGGCTACGAGCAGTACTTC